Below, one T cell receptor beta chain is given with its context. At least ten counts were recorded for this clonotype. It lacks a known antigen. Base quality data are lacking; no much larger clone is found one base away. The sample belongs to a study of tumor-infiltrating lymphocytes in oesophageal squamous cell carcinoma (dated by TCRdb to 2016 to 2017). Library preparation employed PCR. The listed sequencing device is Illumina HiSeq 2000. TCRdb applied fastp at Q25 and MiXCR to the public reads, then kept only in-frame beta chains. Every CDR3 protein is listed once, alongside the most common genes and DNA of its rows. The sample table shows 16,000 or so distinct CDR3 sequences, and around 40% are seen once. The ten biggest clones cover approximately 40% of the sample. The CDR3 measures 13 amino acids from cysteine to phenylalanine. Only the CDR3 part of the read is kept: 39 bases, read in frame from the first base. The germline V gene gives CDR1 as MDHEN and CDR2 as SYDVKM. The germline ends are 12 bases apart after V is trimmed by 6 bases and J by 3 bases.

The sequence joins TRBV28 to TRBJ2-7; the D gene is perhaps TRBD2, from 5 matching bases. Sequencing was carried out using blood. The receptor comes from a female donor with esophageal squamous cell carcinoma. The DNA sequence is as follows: TGTGCCAGCAGGGCTAGCACCCTCTACGAGCAGTACTTC. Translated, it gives CASRASTLYEQYF.